This TCR beta chain was captured in a study of blood T cell repertoires in COVID-19. The table came from immunoSEQ multiplex PCR; TCRdb's copy has only in-frame clones and leaves some out. The table records under 300,000 clones, 86% of them present only once. V gave up 0 bases and J gave up 2 bases; unmatched junction bases: 5. The CDR3 sequence is 16 residues long. CDR1 is SGDLS and CDR2 is YYNGEE in the germline V gene. The chain is built from TRBV9 and TRBJ2-1; TRBD2 agrees at 7 bases. The specimen sequenced was peripheral blood. This clonotype originated in a man between 60 and 75 years old with acute or convalescent COVID-19. CDR3 sequence (DNA): TGTGCCAGCAGCGTAGTTGGAGGGAGGGCCTACAATGAGCAGTTCTTC. Its protein is CASSVVGGRAYNEQFF.